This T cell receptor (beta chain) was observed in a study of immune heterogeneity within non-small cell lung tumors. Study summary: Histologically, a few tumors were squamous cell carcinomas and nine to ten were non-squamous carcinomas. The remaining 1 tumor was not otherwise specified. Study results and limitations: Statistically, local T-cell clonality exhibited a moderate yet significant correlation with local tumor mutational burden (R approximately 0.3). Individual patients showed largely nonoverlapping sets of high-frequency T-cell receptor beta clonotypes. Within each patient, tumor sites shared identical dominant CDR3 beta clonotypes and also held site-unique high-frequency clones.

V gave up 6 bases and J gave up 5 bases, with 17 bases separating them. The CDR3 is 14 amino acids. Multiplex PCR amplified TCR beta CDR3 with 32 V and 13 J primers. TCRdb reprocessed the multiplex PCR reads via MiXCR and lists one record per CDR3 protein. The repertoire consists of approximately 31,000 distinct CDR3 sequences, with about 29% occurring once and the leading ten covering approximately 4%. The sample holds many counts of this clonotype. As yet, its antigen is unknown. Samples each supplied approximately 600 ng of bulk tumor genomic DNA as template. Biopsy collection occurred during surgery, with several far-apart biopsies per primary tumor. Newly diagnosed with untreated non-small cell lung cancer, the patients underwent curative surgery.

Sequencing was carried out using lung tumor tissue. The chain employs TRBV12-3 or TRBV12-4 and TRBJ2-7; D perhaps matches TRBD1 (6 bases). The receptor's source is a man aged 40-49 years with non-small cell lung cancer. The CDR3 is CASSPPARGNEQYF. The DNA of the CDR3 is TGTGCCAGCAGCCCCCCGGCCAGGGGTAACGAGCAGTACTTC.